The T cell receptor (beta chain) described here comes from a study of CD8 T cells in ankylosing spondylitis. General study results and limits: Seven or eight highly homologous variants made up a TCR beta motif, and this motif appeared characteristic of ankylosing spondylitis blood.

TCRdb redid the calling of the 5' RACE reads with MiXCR, one entry per CDR3 protein. The sample includes 400,000 to 450,000 distinct CDR3 sequences, roughly 15% of them seen just once. Concerning this clonotype: Its antigen is not known.

The sample taken for sequencing was blood, either unsorted or a sorted T cell fraction (not recorded which). This sequence was found in a male donor with ankylosing spondylitis.

The CDR3 is CASSPGGSYNSPLHF. CDR3 nucleotides: TGTGCCAGCAGCCCAGGGGGCTCCTATAATTCACCCCTCCACTTT. The chain couples TRBV7-2 to TRBJ1-6; 7 nucleotides agree with TRBD1. V lost 5 bases, J lost 0 bases, and 1 base stayed unmatched. The CDR3 consists of 15 residues. Germline V gene sequence: CDR1 SGHTA, CDR2 FQGNSA.